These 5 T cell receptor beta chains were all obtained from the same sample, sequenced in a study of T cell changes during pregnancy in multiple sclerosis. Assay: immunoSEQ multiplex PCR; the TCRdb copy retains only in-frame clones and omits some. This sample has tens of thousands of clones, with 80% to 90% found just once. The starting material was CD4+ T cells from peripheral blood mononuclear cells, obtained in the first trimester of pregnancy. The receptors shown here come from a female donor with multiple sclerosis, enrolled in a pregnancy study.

CDR3 protein: CASSNQGLGGNTIYF. The CDR3 DNA reads TGTGCCAGCAGTAACCAGGGGCTGGGTGGAAACACCATATATTTT. The chain carries TRBV2 and TRBJ1-3; weak D call: TRBD1 (6 bases). V lost 5 bases and J lost 3, with 14 bases in between. The CDR3 loop spans 15 amino acids. Germline CDR1 is SNHLY and CDR2 is FYNNEI.

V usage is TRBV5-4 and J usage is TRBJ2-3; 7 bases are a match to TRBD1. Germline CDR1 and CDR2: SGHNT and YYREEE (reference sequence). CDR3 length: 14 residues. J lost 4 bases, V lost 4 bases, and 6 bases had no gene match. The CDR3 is CASSDSQGADTQYF. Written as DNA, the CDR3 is TGTGCCAGCAGCGACTCTCAGGGGGCAGATACGCAGTATTTT.

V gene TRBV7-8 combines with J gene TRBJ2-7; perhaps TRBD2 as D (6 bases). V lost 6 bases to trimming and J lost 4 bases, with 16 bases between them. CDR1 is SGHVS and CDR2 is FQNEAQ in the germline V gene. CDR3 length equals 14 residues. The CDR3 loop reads CASRSLASSYEQYF. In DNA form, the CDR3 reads TGTGCCAGCAGATCGCTAGCGTCGAGTTACGAGCAGTACTTC.

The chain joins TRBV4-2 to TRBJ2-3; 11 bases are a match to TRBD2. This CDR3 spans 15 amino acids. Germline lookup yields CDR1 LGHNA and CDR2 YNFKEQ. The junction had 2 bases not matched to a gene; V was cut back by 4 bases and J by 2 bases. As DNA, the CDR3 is TGTGCCAGCAGCCGACTAGCGGGATTCACAGATACGCAGTATTTT. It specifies CASSRLAGFTDTQYF.

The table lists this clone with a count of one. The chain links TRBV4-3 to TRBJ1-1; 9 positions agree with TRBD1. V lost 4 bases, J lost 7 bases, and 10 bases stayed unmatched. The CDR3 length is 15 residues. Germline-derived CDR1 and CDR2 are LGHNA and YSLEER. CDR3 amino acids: CASSRITGGRHEAFF. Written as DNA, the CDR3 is TGCGCCAGCAGCCGGATTACAGGGGGCCGACATGAAGCTTTCTTT.